These 28 T cell receptor beta chains share one sample of origin, sequenced in a study of CXCR3-negative and CXCR3-positive naive CD8 T cells. The TRB cDNA libraries were prepared by 5' RACE with UMI labels. TCRdb processed the 5' RACE reads again and assigns one entry to each CDR3 protein, with no DNA. The data show 45,000 to 70,000 distinct CDR3 sequences, and the top ten clones hold about 25%. The source material was memory CD8+ T cells from blood. Receptors originate from a human donor in good health. Some clones in this sample may be carry-over from other donors' samples.

The chain uses TRBV12-3 or TRBV12-4 and TRBJ1-2. There are 15 residues in the CDR3. The CDR3 is CASSPALVRGYGYTF.

V and J are TRBV20-1 and TRBJ1-5; TCRdb selects TRBD1, and the lack of DNA leaves this call unchecked. Germline-derived CDR1 and CDR2 are DFQATT and SNEGSKA (reference sequence). The CDR3 is 15 amino acids. The CDR3 protein is CSARDEDWGNQPQHF.

CDR3 sequence reads: CASSPLTSGRAPDTQYF. This sequence joins TRBV7-8 and TRBJ2-3; the TRBD2 assignment by TCRdb is unverifiable without DNA. This CDR3 region has 17 residues. Per germline, CDR1 SGHVS and CDR2 FQNEAQ.

The chain has TRBV12-3 or TRBV12-4 and TRBJ2-4. The CDR3 loop spans 14 amino acids. CDR3 sequence reads: CASTSALAKNIQYF.

The chain combines TRBV28 with TRBJ1-2; lacking DNA, the TRBD1 call made by TCRdb goes unchecked. The CDR3 is made up of 15 amino acids. Looked up from germline, CDR1 is MDHEN and CDR2 is SYDVKM. Here the CDR3 reads CASSFPRTGSYGYTF.

The chain carries TRBV20-1 and TRBJ2-1; no DNA is available, so the TRBD2 call from TCRdb remains unchecked. Per the germline V gene, CDR1 is DFQATT and CDR2 is SNEGSKA (reference sequence). The CDR3 is 15 residues long. CDR3 in amino acids: CSARNPGLADNEQFF.

The chain carries TRBV15 and TRBJ2-3. The CDR3 extends over 16 amino acids. Germline CDR1 reads LNHNV; CDR2 reads YYDKDF (reference sequence). The CDR3 loop is CATSRDTAGGPDTQYF.

V usage is TRBV7-2 and J usage is TRBJ2-7; no DNA is available, so the TRBD1 call from TCRdb remains unchecked. CDR3 size: 16 residues. Per the germline V gene, CDR1 is SGHTA and CDR2 is FQGNSA. CDR3 sequence: CASSFGSGTGIYEQYF. Drawing the rest from reference TRBV7-2 and TRBJ2-7, the complete variable domain is GAGVSQSPSNKVTEKGKDVELRCDPISGHTALYWYRQSLGQGLEFLIYFQGNSAPDKSGLPSDRFSAERTGGSVSTLTIQRTQQEDSAVYLCASSFGSGTGIYEQYFGPGTRLTVT.

The rearrangement joins TRBV28 to TRBJ2-3; TCRdb outputs TRBD1, but without DNA this stays unchecked. The V gene's germline CDR1 is MDHEN and CDR2 SYDVKM. The CDR3 has 16 residues. CDR3 protein: CASSLSTAPGTDTQYF.

The chain recombines TRBV12-3 or TRBV12-4 with TRBJ1-5. The CDR3 runs 13 residues. The CDR3 reads CASSFGLNQPQHF.

The chain couples TRBV7-2 to TRBJ2-7; TCRdb returns TRBD2, unconfirmable since there is no DNA. The length of the CDR3 is 14 residues. The V gene's germline CDR1 is SGHTA and CDR2 FQGNSA. CDR3 in amino acids: CASSYSGGNYEQYF.

This sequence joins TRBV4-2 and TRBJ2-1; TCRdb designates TRBD1, a call that cannot be tested without DNA. The V gene's germline CDR1 is LGHNA and CDR2 YNFKEQ. This CDR3 has 14 amino acids. The CDR3 loop reads CASSGGAVYNEQFF.

The rearrangement links TRBV6-5 to TRBJ2-1; TCRdb gives TRBD1 as the D gene, but with no DNA this cannot be confirmed. Germline V lookup: CDR1 MNHEY, CDR2 SVGAGI. The length of the CDR3 is 18 residues. CDR3: CASRPFPTTVSSYNEQFF.

This CDR3 reads CASSLLIGQPQHF. The chain links TRBV7-9 to TRBJ1-5. Looked up from germline, CDR1 is SEHNR and CDR2 is FQNEAQ (reference sequence). The CDR3 length is 13 residues.

The chain carries TRBV7-6 and TRBJ1-5; the D call from TCRdb, TRBD1, cannot be confirmed without DNA. Looked up from germline, CDR1 is SGHVS and CDR2 is FNYEAQ. The CDR3 consists of 15 residues. CDR3 region: CASSSWPGGNQPQHF.

The genes are TRBV5-1 and TRBJ2-5; TCRdb picks TRBD2, but there is no DNA to check that call. This CDR3 is 13 amino acids long. Germline V gene lookup returns CDR1 SGHRS and CDR2 YFSETQ. The CDR3 region is CASSWTIEETQYF. Together with reference TRBV5-1 and TRBJ2-5, the CDR3 gives the full variable domain: KAGVTQTPRYLIKTRGQQVTLSCSPISGHRSVSWYQQTPGQGLQFLFEYFSETQRNKGNFPGRFSGRQFSNSRSEMNVSTLELGDSALYLCASSWTIEETQYFGPGTRLLVL.

This rearrangement joins TRBV4-2 to TRBJ1-2. Per germline, CDR1 LGHNA and CDR2 YNFKEQ. The CDR3 sequence is 16 residues long. CDR3 sequence reads: CASSQDSSSRNYGYTF.

The CDR3 spells CASSLVGERARGTEAFF. This chain links TRBV28 with TRBJ1-1. This CDR3 has 17 amino acids. Germline lookup yields CDR1 MDHEN and CDR2 SYDVKM.

The chain has TRBV29-1 and TRBJ2-7; TCRdb gives TRBD1 as the D gene, but with no DNA this cannot be confirmed. This CDR3 is built from 14 residues. Germline V gene lookup returns CDR1 SQVTM and CDR2 ANQGSEA. The CDR3 protein is CSVTDREEPYEQYF.

The V call is TRBV20-1, the J call TRBJ2-1; TCRdb proposes TRBD1, but this gene call is untestable without DNA. The CDR3 spans 14 residues. Germline CDR1 and CDR2: DFQATT and SNEGSKA (reference sequence). This CDR3 is CSAWTGITYNEQFF.

This chain links TRBV7-9 with TRBJ1-1; TCRdb designates TRBD1, a call that cannot be tested without DNA. This CDR3 has 16 residues. CDR1 and CDR2 (germline): SEHNR, FQNEAQ (reference sequence). CDR3 amino acids: CASSPLMGTENTEAFF.

The gene calls are TRBV7-9 and TRBJ2-5; TCRdb's D gene call, TRBD1, goes unchecked for lack of DNA. The CDR3 has 17 amino acids. Germline CDR1 and CDR2: SEHNR and FQNEAQ (reference sequence). This chain's CDR3 is CASSLRGGTEEQETQYF.

The genes are TRBV20-1 and TRBJ2-1; TCRdb designates TRBD1, a call that cannot be tested without DNA. Germline-derived CDR1 and CDR2 are DFQATT and SNEGSKA (reference sequence). CDR3 length: 14 amino acids. Here the CDR3 reads CSARDRGLSYEQFF.

This clonotype registers medium-sized by frequency. The V and J genes are TRBV2 and TRBJ2-5; the D gene TCRdb calls, TRBD2, cannot be checked with no DNA. This CDR3 is built from 15 residues. Germline assignment: CDR1 SNHLY and CDR2 FYNNEI. CDR3 in amino acids: CASHGTSVLQETQYF.

CDR3: CSVGEVSIARPTDTQYF. V gene TRBV29-1 combines with J gene TRBJ2-3; with no DNA, the TCRdb D assignment of TRBD1 cannot be verified. The CDR3 contains 17 residues. Germline V CDR1 and CDR2: SQVTM, ANQGSEA.

The genes are TRBV29-1 and TRBJ2-3; TCRdb outputs TRBD2, but without DNA this stays unchecked. This CDR3 is 14 amino acids long. The germline CDR1 and CDR2 sequences are SQVTM and ANQGSEA. CDR3: CSANLAGDTDTQYF.

In terms of frequency, this clonotype is medium-sized (0.01 to 0.1%). The rearrangement joins TRBV24-1 to TRBJ1-5; absent DNA, TCRdb's TRBD1 call cannot be checked. The CDR3 sequence is 18 residues long. Germline V gives CDR1 KGHDR, CDR2 SFDVKD. The CDR3 reads CATSGPANRDRPNQPQHF.

V and J are TRBV28 and TRBJ2-7; without DNA, the TCRdb call of TRBD2 cannot be checked. Per germline, CDR1 MDHEN and CDR2 SYDVKM. The CDR3 has 15 residues. The CDR3 here is CASSPGLAVSYEQYF.